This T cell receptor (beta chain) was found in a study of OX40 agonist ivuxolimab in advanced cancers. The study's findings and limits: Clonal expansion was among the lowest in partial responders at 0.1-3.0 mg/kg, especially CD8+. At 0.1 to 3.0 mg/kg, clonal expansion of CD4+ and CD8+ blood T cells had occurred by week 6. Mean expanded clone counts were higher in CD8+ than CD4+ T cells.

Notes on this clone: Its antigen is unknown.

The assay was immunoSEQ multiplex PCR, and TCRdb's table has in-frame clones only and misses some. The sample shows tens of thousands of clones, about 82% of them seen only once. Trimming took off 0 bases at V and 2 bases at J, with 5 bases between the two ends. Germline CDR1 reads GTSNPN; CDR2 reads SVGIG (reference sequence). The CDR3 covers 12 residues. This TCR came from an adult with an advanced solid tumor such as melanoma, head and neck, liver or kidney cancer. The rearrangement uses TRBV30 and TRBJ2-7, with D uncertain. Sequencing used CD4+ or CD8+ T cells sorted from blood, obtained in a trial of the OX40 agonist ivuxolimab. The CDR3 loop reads CAWSVMAYEQYF. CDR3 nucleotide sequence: TGTGCCTGGAGTGTTATGGCCTACGAGCAGTACTTC.